The 13 T cell receptor beta chains below were found in one sample sequenced in a study of beta chain features in type 1 diabetes. Every isolated RNA sample was fully reverse transcribed, so sequencing captured expressed TCRB transcripts. Sequencing was performed with immunoSEQ multiplex PCR; in TCRdb, only in-frame clones are kept and a portion is missing. This repertoire shows roughly 610,000 clones, around 15% found once; its top ten account for approximately 0.093%. The sequenced sample consisted of naive CD4+ T cells from blood. The receptors were gathered from a man aged 18 to 29 in good health.

This clone was recorded a few times. The chain uses TRBV30 and TRBJ2-2, with no clear D. From germline, CDR1 is GTSNPN and CDR2 SVGIG (reference sequence). The CDR3 extends over 13 amino acids. Trimming removed 5 bases at V and 4 bases at J, with 11 bases between. CDR3 sequence (DNA): TGTGCCTGGGATGCTAGTCCCACCGGGGAGCTGTTTTTT. Translation gives CAWDASPTGELFF.

This clone was seen a few times. This chain links TRBV7-9 with TRBJ2-5; the D is unclear. This CDR3 comprises 14 residues. V shed 2 bases and J shed 4 bases, with 11 bases lying between them. The germline V gene encodes CDR1 SEHNR and CDR2 FQNEAQ (reference sequence). The CDR3 sequence is CASSLRESVETQYF. The DNA for the CDR3 is TGTGCCAGCAGCTTAAGGGAAAGCGTAGAGACCCAGTACTTC.

Remarks on this clone: Other DNA sequences from this sample encode an identical CDR3 as well. The chain uses TRBV5-1 and TRBJ2-2; unclear D gene. The CDR3 runs 15 residues. V lost 0 bases and J 2 bases, leaving 8 bases between the germline ends. The V gene's germline CDR1 is SGHRS and CDR2 YFSETQ. In DNA, the CDR3 is TGCGCCAGCAGCTTGGCCGGGCCAAACACCGGGGAGCTGTTTTTT. Translating it yields CASSLAGPNTGELFF.

The chain joins TRBV7-2 to TRBJ2-1; D is undetermined. The CDR3 spans 16 residues. Germline values: CDR1 SGHTA, CDR2 FQGNSA. V was trimmed by 5 bases and J by 4 bases, leaving 18 bases between them. CDR3 DNA: TGTGCCAGCAGCGTCCGCCGACCGGCCGGTTACAATGAGCAGTTCTTC. Translating gives CASSVRRPAGYNEQFF.

This clone was found a few times. The chain carries TRBV15 and TRBJ2-4, with D hard to call. This CDR3 has 15 residues. The germline gives CDR1 LNHNV, CDR2 YYDKDF (reference sequence). The V end lost 5 bases, the J end lost 8 bases, and 19 bases lay between the germline ends. CDR3 coding DNA: TGTGCCACCAGCCACCTCCGAGCCCATGGAGACATTCAGTACTTC. Translating gives CATSHLRAHGDIQYF.

This clone was detected only a few times. This rearrangement joins TRBV6-5 to TRBJ2-7, with D maybe TRBD1 (5 bases). This CDR3 region has 16 residues. V was trimmed by 0 bases and J by 0 bases, leaving 12 bases between them. Germline V gives CDR1 MNHEY, CDR2 SVGAGI. CDR3 DNA: TGTGCCAGCAGTTACTCCCGACAGCCCAGCTCCTACGAGCAGTACTTC. It specifies CASSYSRQPSSYEQYF.

This chain uses TRBV28 with TRBJ2-2, with a tentative D call TRBD2 (6 bases). Deletions cut 5 bases from V and 4 bases from J, with 17 bases between. The CDR3 sequence is 16 residues long. The V gene's germline CDR1 is MDHEN and CDR2 SYDVKM. As DNA, the CDR3 is TGTGCCAGCAGTCTCGGGAGTAGCGTTTCCACCGGGGAGCTGTTTTTT. This codes for CASSLGSSVSTGELFF.

The V and J genes are TRBV7-9 and TRBJ2-5, with TRBD1 identical over 9 bases. V lost 5 bases, J lost 1 base, and 8 bases stayed unmatched. The CDR3 runs 16 residues. CDR1 and CDR2 from the germline V gene are SEHNR and FQNEAQ (reference sequence). As DNA, the CDR3 is TGTGCCAGCAGCCAACTGGACAGGGGCGCCCAAGAGACCCAGTACTTC. It specifies CASSQLDRGAQETQYF. The full variable domain, rest sourced from reference TRBV7-9 and TRBJ2-5, is DTGVSQNPRHKITKRGQNVTFRCDPISEHNRLYWYRQTLGQGPEFLTYFQNEAQLEKSRLLSDRFSAERPKGSFSTLEIQRTEQGDSAMYLCASSQLDRGAQETQYFGPGTRLLVL.

There are a few counts of this clone. The genes are TRBV4-2 and TRBJ1-1; D perhaps matches TRBD1 (5 bases). From germline, CDR1 is LGHNA and CDR2 YNFKEQ. The CDR3 length is 14 residues. Trimming took 0 bases from V and 7 from J, leaving 12 bases between them. As DNA, the CDR3 is TGTGCCAGCAGCCAAGATCAGGGCAGTGGTGAAGCTTTCTTT. Protein sequence: CASSQDQGSGEAFF.

The chain employs TRBV14 and TRBJ2-1; TRBD1 might be the D (6 bases). Germline CDR1 is SGHDN and CDR2 is FVKESK. Trimming stripped 4 bases from V and 1 base from J, with 11 bases between. The CDR3 spans 15 residues. In nucleotides, the CDR3 is TGTGCCAGCAGCCTTACAGGGTGGTCCTACAATGAGCAGTTCTTC. It is translated as CASSLTGWSYNEQFF. Full variable domain (rest looked up from reference TRBV14 and TRBJ2-1): EAGVTQFPSHSVIEKGQTVTLRCDPISGHDNLYWYRRVMGKEIKFLLHFVKESKQDESGMPNNRFLAERTGGTYSTLKVQPAELEDSGVYFCASSLTGWSYNEQFFGPGTRLTVL.

The V and J genes are TRBV28 and TRBJ1-2, with 8 bases lining up with TRBD1. The CDR3 is made up of 14 amino acids. V was clipped by 6 bases and J by 6 bases; unmatched bases: 9. CDR1 is MDHEN and CDR2 is SYDVKM in the germline V gene. CDR3 DNA sequence: TGTGCCAGCAGCCCGGGGACAGGCCACAATGGCTACACCTTC. Encoded protein: CASSPGTGHNGYTF.

The chain recombines TRBV25-1 with TRBJ1-3, with TRBD1 identical over 9 bases. V dropped 4 bases and J dropped 5; count of bases not matched to a gene: 6. Germline V gives CDR1 MGHDK, CDR2 SYGVNS. The CDR3 extends over 15 amino acids. The CDR3 protein is CASSATGQGRNTIYF. CDR3 coding DNA: TGTGCCAGCAGTGCAACGGGACAGGGAAGAAACACCATATATTTT.

The rearrangement uses TRBV7-6 and TRBJ2-7; a possible D gene is TRBD1 (5 bases). From germline, CDR1 is SGHVS and CDR2 FNYEAQ. This CDR3 has 14 residues. V lost 0 bases to trimming and J lost 2 bases, with 8 bases between them. The CDR3 DNA sequence: TGTGCCAGCAGCTTAGCGTTAGGGGCCTACGAGCAGTACTTC. Translated, it gives CASSLALGAYEQYF.